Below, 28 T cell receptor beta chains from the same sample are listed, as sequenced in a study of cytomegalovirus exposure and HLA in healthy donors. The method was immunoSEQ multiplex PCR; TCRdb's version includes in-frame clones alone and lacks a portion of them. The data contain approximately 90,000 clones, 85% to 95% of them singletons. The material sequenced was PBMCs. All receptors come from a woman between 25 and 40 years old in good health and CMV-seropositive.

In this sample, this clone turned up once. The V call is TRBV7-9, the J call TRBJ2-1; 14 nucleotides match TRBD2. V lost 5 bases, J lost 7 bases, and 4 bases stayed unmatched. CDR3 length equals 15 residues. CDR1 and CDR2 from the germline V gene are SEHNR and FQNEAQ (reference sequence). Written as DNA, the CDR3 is TGTGCCAGCAGCCCCAGACTAGCGGGAGGGAATGAGCAGTTCTTC. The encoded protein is CASSPRLAGGNEQFF.

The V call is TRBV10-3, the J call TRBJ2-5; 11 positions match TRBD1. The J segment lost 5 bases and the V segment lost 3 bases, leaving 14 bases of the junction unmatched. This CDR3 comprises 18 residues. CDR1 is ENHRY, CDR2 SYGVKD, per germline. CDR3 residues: CAISDTPRTGGFRETQYF. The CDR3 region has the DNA TGTGCCATCAGTGATACCCCTCGGACAGGGGGCTTTCGGGAGACCCAGTACTTC.

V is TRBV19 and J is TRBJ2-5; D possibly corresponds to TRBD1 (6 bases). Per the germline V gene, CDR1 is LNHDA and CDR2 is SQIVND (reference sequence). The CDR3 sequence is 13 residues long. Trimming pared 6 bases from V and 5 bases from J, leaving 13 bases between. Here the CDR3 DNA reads TGTGCCAGTAGAAACAGGGTTGGGGAGACCCAGTACTTC. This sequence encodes CASRNRVGETQYF.

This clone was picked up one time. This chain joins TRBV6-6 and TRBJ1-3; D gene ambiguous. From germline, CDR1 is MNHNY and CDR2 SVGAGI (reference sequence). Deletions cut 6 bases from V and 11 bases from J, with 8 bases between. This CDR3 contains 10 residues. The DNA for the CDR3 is TGTGCCAGCAGCCGGGAACCCATATATTTT. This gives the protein CASSREPIYF.

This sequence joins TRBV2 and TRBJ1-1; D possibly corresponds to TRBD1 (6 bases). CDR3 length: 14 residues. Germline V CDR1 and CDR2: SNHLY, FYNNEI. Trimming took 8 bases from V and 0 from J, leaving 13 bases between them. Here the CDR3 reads CASLTGPMNTEAFF. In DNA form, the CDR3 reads TGTGCCAGCCTGACAGGCCCCATGAACACTGAAGCTTTCTTT.

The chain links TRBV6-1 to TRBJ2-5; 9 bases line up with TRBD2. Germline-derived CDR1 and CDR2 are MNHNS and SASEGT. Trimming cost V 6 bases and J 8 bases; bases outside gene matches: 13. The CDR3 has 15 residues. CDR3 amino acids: CASRVTGTSRTTQYF. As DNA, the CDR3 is TGTGCCAGCAGGGTTACCGGGACTAGCAGGACCACCCAGTACTTC.

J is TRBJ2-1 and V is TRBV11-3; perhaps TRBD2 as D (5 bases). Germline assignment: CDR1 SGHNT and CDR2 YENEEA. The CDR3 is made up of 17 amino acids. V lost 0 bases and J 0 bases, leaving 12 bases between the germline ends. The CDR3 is CASSLEGVGSSYNEQFF. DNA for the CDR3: TGTGCCAGCAGCTTAGAGGGAGTAGGAAGCTCCTACAATGAGCAGTTCTTC.

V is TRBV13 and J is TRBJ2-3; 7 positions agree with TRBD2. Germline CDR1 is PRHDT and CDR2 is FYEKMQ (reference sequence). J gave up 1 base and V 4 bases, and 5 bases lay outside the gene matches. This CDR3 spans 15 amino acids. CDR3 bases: TGTGCCAGCAGCTCACCCCTAGCGGGCACAGATACGCAGTATTTT. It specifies CASSSPLAGTDTQYF.

Here the CDR3 DNA reads TGCAGCGCCCTTAGCGGGATCCGCACAGATACGCAGTATTTT. It translates to CSALSGIRTDTQYF. V gene TRBV29-1 combines with J gene TRBJ2-3; the match to TRBD2 covers 8 bases. Germline V CDR1 and CDR2: SQVTM, ANQGSEA. With 7 bases clipped from V and 1 base from J, the junction kept 7 bases outside the gene matches. This CDR3 is 14 amino acids long.

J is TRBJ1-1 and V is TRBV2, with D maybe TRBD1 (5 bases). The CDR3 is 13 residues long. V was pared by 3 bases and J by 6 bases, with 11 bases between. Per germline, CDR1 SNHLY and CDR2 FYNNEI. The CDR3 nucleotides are TGTGCCAGCAGTGACAGGGTGCCACCTGAAGCTTTCTTT. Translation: CASSDRVPPEAFF.

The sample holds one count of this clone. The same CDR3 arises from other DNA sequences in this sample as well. CDR3 protein: CASSPGTSGYNEQFF. CDR3 bases: TGTGCCAGCAGTCCGGGGACTAGCGGATACAATGAGCAGTTCTTC. The rearrangement links TRBV7-3 to TRBJ2-1; 11 bases agree with TRBD2. The V segment lost 6 bases and the J segment 4 bases; nucleotides outside the gene matches: 5. Looked up from germline, CDR1 is SGHTA and CDR2 is FQGTGA. This CDR3 is 15 amino acids long.

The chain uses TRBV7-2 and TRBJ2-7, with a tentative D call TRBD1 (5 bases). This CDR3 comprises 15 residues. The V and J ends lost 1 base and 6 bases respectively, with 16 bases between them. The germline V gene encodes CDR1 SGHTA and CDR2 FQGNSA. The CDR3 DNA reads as TGTGCCAGCAGCTTAGACCTTCCAGGGTTAGGCGAGCAGTACTTC. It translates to CASSLDLPGLGEQYF.

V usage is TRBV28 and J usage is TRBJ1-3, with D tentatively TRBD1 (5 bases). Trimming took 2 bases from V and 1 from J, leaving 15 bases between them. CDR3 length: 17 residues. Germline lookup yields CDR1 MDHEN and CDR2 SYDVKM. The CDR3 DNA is TGTGCCAGCAGTTTAGGGGAGGGACCGCCATCTGGAAACACCATATATTTT. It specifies CASSLGEGPPSGNTIYF. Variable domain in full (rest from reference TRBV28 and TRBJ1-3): DVKVTQSSRYLVKRTGEKVFLECVQDMDHENMFWYRQDPGLGLRLIYFSYDVKMKEKGDIPEGYSVSREKKERFSLILESASTNQTSMYLCASSLGEGPPSGNTIYFGEGSWLTVV.

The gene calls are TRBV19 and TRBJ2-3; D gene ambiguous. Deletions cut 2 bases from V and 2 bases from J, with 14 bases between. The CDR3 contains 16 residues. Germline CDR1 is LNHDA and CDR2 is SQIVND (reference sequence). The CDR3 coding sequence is TGTGCCAGTAGTATATGGCTCCAACGCCTCACAGATACGCAGTATTTT. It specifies CASSIWLQRLTDTQYF.

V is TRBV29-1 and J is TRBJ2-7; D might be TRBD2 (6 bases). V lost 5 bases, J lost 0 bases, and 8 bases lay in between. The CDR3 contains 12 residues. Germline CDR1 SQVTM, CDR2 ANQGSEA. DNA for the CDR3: TGCAGCGTTTCGCGGGGCTCCTACGAGCAGTACTTC. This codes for CSVSRGSYEQYF.

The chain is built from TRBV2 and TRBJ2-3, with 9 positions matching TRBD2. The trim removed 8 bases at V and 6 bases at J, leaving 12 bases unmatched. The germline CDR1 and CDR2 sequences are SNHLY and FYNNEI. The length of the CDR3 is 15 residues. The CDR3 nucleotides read TGTGCCAGCCTGTACATAGCGGGAGTTTCGGATACGCAGTATTTT. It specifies CASLYIAGVSDTQYF.

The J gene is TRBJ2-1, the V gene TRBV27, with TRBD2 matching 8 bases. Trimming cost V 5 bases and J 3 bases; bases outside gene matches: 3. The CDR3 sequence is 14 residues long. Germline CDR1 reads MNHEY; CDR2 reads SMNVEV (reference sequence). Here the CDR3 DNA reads TGTGCCAGCAGTCTAGCGGGTAACTACAATGAGCAGTTCTTC. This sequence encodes CASSLAGNYNEQFF.

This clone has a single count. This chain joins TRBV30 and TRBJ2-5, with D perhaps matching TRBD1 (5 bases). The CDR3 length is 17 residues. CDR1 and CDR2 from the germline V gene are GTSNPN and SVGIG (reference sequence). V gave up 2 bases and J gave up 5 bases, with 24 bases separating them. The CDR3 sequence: CAWSPLRVAVPLETQYF. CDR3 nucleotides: TGTGCCTGGAGTCCCCTCAGGGTGGCGGTCCCGCTGGAGACCCAGTACTTC.

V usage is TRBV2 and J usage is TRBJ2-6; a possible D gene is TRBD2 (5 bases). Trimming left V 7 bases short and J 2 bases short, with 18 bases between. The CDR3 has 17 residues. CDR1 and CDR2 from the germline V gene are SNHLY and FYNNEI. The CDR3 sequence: CASTVFGRVTGANVLTF. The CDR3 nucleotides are TGTGCCAGCACCGTCTTTGGGAGAGTCACTGGGGCCAACGTCCTGACTTTC.

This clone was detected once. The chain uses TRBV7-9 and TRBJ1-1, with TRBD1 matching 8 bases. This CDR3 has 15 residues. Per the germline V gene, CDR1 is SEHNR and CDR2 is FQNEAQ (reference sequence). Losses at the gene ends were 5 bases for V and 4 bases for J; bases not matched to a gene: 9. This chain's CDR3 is CASSATTGVITEAFF. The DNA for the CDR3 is TGTGCCAGCAGCGCGACGACAGGGGTAATCACTGAAGCTTTCTTT. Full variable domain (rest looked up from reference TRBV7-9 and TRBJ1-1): DTGVSQNPRHKITKRGQNVTFRCDPISEHNRLYWYRQTLGQGPEFLTYFQNEAQLEKSRLLSDRFSAERPKGSFSTLEIQRTEQGDSAMYLCASSATTGVITEAFFGQGTRLTVV.

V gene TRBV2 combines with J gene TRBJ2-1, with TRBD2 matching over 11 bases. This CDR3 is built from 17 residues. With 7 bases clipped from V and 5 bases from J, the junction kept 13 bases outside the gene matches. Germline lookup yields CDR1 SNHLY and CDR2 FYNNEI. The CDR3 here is CASTGTSGKTTDNEQFF. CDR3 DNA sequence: TGTGCCAGCACCGGGACTAGCGGAAAGACGACGGACAATGAGCAGTTCTTC.

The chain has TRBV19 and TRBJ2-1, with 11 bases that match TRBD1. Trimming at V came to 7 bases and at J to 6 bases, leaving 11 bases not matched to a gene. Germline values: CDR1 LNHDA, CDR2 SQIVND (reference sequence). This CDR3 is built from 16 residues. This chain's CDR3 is CASKDRGQSMGNEQFF. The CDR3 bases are TGTGCCAGTAAGGACAGGGGGCAGTCAATGGGCAATGAGCAGTTCTTC.

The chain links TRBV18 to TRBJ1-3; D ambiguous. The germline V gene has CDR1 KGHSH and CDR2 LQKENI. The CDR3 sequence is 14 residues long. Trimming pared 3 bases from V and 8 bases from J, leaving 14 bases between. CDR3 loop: CASSPGLAGDTIYF. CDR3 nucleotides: TGTGCCAGCTCACCGGGTCTCGCCGGGGACACCATATATTTT.

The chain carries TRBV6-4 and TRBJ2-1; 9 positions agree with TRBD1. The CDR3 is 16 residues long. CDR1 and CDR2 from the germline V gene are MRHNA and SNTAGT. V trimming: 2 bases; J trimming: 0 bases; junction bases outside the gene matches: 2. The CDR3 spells CASSDTTGGSYNEQFF. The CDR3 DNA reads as TGTGCCAGCAGTGACACGACAGGGGGCTCCTACAATGAGCAGTTCTTC.

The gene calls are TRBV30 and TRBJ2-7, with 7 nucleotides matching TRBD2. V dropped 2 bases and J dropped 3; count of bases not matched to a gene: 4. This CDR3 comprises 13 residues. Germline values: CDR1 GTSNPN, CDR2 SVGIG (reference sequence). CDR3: CAWSWAGDYEQYF. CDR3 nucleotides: TGTGCCTGGAGTTGGGCGGGGGACTACGAGCAGTACTTC.

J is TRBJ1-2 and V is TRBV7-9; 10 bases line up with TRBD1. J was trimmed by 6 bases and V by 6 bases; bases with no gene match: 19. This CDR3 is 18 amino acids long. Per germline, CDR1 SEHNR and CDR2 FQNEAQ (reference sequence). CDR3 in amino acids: CASSFTPPRTGGKNGYTF. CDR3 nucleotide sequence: TGTGCCAGCAGTTTTACCCCCCCTCGGACAGGGGGTAAGAATGGCTACACCTTC.

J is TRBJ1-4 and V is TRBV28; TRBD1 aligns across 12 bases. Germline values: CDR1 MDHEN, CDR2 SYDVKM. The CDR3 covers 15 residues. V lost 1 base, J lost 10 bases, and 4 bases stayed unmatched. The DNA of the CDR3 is TGTGCCAGCAGTTTATCTGGGACAGGGGGCGGAAAACTGTTTTTT. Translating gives CASSLSGTGGGKLFF.

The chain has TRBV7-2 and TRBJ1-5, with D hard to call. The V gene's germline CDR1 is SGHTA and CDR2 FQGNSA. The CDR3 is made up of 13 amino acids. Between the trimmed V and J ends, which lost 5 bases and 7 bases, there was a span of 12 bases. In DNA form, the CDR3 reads TGTGCCAGCAGCCTCCGGCGAGCGCAGCCCCAGCATTTT. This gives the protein CASSLRRAQPQHF. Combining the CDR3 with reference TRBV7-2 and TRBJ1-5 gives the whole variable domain GAGVSQSPSNKVTEKGKDVELRCDPISGHTALYWYRQSLGQGLEFLIYFQGNSAPDKSGLPSDRFSAERTGGSVSTLTIQRTQQEDSAVYLCASSLRRAQPQHFGDGTRLSIL.